Listed below are T cell receptor beta chains from one sample, sequenced in a study of monozygotic twins with inflammatory bowel disease. TCRdb re-called the 5' RACE reads and shows each CDR3 protein once, DNA omitted. Its table lists roughly 200,000 distinct CDR3 sequences. Sequenced material: blood. Receptors were obtained from a human donor with ulcerative colitis or Crohn's disease, or a healthy co-twin of an affected twin (not recorded which). The CDR3 runs from the conserved cysteine through the conserved F or W.

j_call v_call cdr3_aa
TRBJ2-3 TRBV4-3 CASSQDLPDTQYF
TRBJ1-2 TRBV12-3/TRBV12-4 CASSTRVLGAYGYTF
TRBJ1-2 TRBV10-2 CASSESGMIQDRAGYTF
TRBJ2-5 TRBV7-2 CASSLVSGGPQETQYF
TRBJ2-3 TRBV24-1 CATSGGPDYSDTQYF
TRBJ2-2 TRBV5-1 CASSGSGIVGELFF
TRBJ2-2 TRBV30 CAWSGATGELFF
TRBJ2-2 TRBV2 CASSVTTGELFF
TRBJ1-2 TRBV27 CASGLQSLQADGYTF
TRBJ2-1 TRBV12-3/TRBV12-4 CASSGTSGYNEQFF
TRBJ2-6 TRBV10-3 CAIRGTGDGANVLTF
TRBJ2-3 TRBV12-3/TRBV12-4 CASSRSSGASDTQYF
TRBJ2-3 TRBV7-2 CASSFRLSTQYF
TRBJ2-3 TRBV14 CASSQWGTITDTQYF
TRBJ2-7 TRBV20-1 CSARDGSGRYEQYF
TRBJ2-7 TRBV13 CASSRGGTGPFSYEQYF
TRBJ2-2 TRBV6-4 CATRPGTGNTGELFF
TRBJ2-1 TRBV5-1 CASSLGSSGSYNEQFF
TRBJ1-2 TRBV3-1 CASSLRTVRANYGYTF
TRBJ1-1 TRBV5-1 CASSRAPGTMNTEAFF
TRBJ2-3 TRBV7-3 CASSLIPSSGTDTQYF
TRBJ2-1 TRBV5-1 CASSLVSGTGGNEQFF
TRBJ2-3 TRBV15 CATSSRKSTDTQYF
TRBJ2-5 TRBV20-1 CSAIGQETQYF
TRBJ2-7 TRBV7-2 CASSLLGENYEQYF
TRBJ1-1 TRBV5-1 CASRSGTTGTEAFF
TRBJ2-3 TRBV6-6 CASSLLDTQYF
TRBJ2-1 TRBV7-2 CASSSGGGSSYNEQFF
TRBJ1-1 TRBV7-9 CASSLGGKGTEAFF
TRBJ2-7 TRBV6-5 CASRSIEGYEQYF
TRBJ2-1 TRBV30 CASLGVAGAYNEQFF
TRBJ2-1 TRBV29-1 CSVERKLVINEQFF
TRBJ1-2 TRBV27 CASSLWGGDGCTF
TRBJ2-1 TRBV27 CASSWGGRNEQFF
TRBJ1-1 TRBV18 CASSRQNLNTEAFF
TRBJ2-1 TRBV12-3/TRBV12-4 CASSLRLVNEQFF
TRBJ1-1 TRBV30 CAWGQGQGGYGAFF
TRBJ1-2 TRBV13 CASSPGHSLPNYGYTF
TRBJ1-1 TRBV12-3/TRBV12-4 CASREAVNTEAFF
TRBJ1-6 TRBV6-2/TRBV6-3 CASRSGTYNSPLHF
TRBJ1-6 TRBV9 CASSVGGQPTGSPLHF
TRBJ2-1 TRBV25-1 CASREGNGNEQFF
TRBJ2-5 TRBV7-6 CASSWSRSEYQETQYF
TRBJ2-6 TRBV28 CASSSWGTGGSGANVLTF
TRBJ1-2 TRBV11-2 CASSLEETGYTF